The clone carrying this T cell receptor beta chain was observed a handful of times. These data belong to a study of blood T cell repertoires in COVID-19. At the level of the study: Sources were T cells, B-cell-depleted T cells, or PBMCs; the material itself was cDNA or gDNA.

As originally analysed: Estimation of nucleated cell counts relied on the amplification of reference gene primers. Here immunoSEQ multiplex PCR was the method, and the copy in TCRdb shows in-frame clones only, minus some. V and J calls and clone size are given by that table; D and trimming were obtained from the DNA. The sample shows 330,000 or so clones, over 80% of them seen only once. The germline gives CDR1 MNHEY, CDR2 SMNVEV (reference sequence). The CDR3 is made up of 14 amino acids. J gave up 7 bases and V 6 bases, and 8 bases lay outside the gene matches. This receptor was identified in a man aged 25 to 40 who had recovered from COVID-19. The chain combines TRBV27 with TRBJ1-5; 8 nucleotides match TRBD1. Sample: PBMCs or T cells enriched from blood (not recorded which). This CDR3 reads CASSLGQGVQPQHF. In DNA, the CDR3 is TGTGCCAGCAGCCTCGGACAGGGCGTCCAGCCCCAGCATTTT.